Included here is one T cell receptor (beta chain) sequence, with context. Original analysis: Counts of nucleated cells, estimated from reference gene primer amplification, were obtained. The method was immunoSEQ multiplex PCR; TCRdb's version includes in-frame clones alone and lacks a portion of them. V and J calls and clone size come straight from that table; D and trimming were deduced from the DNA. The sample consists of 150,000 or so clones, roughly 90% of them appearing once. CDR3 size: 17 residues. Germline V lookup: CDR1 SEHNR, CDR2 FQNEAQ (reference sequence). J was trimmed by 7 bases and V by 6 bases; bases with no gene match: 14. These data are taken from a study of blood T cell repertoires in COVID-19. About the research overall: Researchers got acute and convalescent COVID-19 samples from the United States, Italy and Spain. In each case, the material was cDNA or gDNA derived from T cells, B-cell-depleted T cells, or PBMCs.

The chain recombines TRBV7-9 with TRBJ1-4, with 10 nucleotides matching TRBD1. The sequence derives from a man younger than 30 with acute or convalescent COVID-19. The sequenced sample was peripheral blood. The CDR3 spells CASSDRDRGPWAEKLFF. The CDR3 DNA is TGTGCCAGCAGTGACCGGGACAGGGGCCCCTGGGCTGAAAAACTGTTTTTT.